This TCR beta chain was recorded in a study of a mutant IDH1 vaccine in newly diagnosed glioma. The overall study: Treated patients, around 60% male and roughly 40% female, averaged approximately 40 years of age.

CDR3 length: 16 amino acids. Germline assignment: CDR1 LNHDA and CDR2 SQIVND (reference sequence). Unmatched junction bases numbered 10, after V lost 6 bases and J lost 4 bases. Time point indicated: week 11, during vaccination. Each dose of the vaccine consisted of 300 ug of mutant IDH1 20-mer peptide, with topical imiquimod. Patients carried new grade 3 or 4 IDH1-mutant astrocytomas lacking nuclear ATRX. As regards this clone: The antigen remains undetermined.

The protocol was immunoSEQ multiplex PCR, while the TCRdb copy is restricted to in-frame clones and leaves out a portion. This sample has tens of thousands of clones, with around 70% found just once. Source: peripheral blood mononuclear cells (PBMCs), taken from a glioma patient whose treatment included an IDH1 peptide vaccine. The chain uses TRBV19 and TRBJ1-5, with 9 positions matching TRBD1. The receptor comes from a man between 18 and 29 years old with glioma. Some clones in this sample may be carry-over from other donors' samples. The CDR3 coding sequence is TGTGCCAGTAGGGATACCGGGACAGGGAGGAATCAGCCCCAGCATTTT. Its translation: CASRDTGTGRNQPQHF.